This T cell receptor beta chain stems from a study of T cell responses to AZD1222 COVID-19 vaccine. Study-wide results and limits: Females outnumbered males among donors, who were mostly white British; clonal diversity was possibly underestimated. At baseline, seropositivity was found in only a handful of AZD1222 recipients. Two AZD1222 doses significantly raised spike-specific TCR breadth and depth over controls. Among spike-specific TCRs, nearly half reportedly target unmutated variant regions.

In this sample, this clone turned up once. What it recognizes is unknown. A read error may produce the germline difference seen at one junction end. This CDR3 spans 14 amino acids. Germline CDR1 is SGHTA and CDR2 is FQGNSA. Profiling relied on immunoSEQ multiplex PCR, and the TCRdb table lists in-frame clones only, not all of them. The table has 200,000 or so clones, around 87% seen once. This receptor was taken from an adult in good health. The chain links TRBV7-2 to TRBJ2-1, with TRBD1 matching 7 bases. Sequenced here: peripheral blood, sampled on day 0 of MenACWY control vaccination. The CDR3 DNA reads TGTGCCAGCAGTTTAGCTAGGGGGCGCGATGAGCAGTTCTTC. This codes for CASSLARGRDEQFF.